What follows are 26 T cell receptor beta chains derived from one specimen sequenced in a study of cytomegalovirus exposure and HLA in healthy donors. It was with 60 Vbeta and 13 Jbeta primers that the PCR ran. Generated by immunoSEQ multiplex PCR, the TCRdb table keeps only in-frame clones and is missing some. The data show 140,000 or so clones, roughly 62% seen once. The sequencing input was PBMCs. Receptors originate from a man aged 60-69 years in good health and CMV-seronegative.

J is TRBJ2-2 and V is TRBV25-1, with 7 bases matching TRBD2. J was trimmed by 1 base and V by 5 bases; bases with no gene match: 7. In germline, CDR1 is MGHDK, CDR2 SYGVNS. This CDR3 is built from 16 residues. The CDR3: CASSHPGGRNTGELFF. The CDR3, as DNA: TGTGCCAGCAGTCATCCGGGGGGTAGGAACACCGGGGAGCTGTTTTTT.

This clone was counted a few times. This chain uses TRBV6-1 with TRBJ2-4; TRBD1 agrees at 9 bases. The CDR3 consists of 15 residues. Germline-derived CDR1 and CDR2 are MNHNS and SASEGT. J was trimmed by 8 bases and V by 6 bases; bases with no gene match: 11. The CDR3 spells CASRRTGEVFDIQYF. In DNA form, the CDR3 reads TGTGCCAGCAGGAGGACAGGGGAAGTTTTTGACATTCAGTACTTC.

This clone was counted only a few times. The V call is TRBV18, the J call TRBJ2-2, with a tentative D call TRBD1 (6 bases). The ends were cut back, 4 bases at V and 6 bases at J, with 6 bases in the middle. This CDR3 has 12 amino acids. Germline CDR1 reads KGHSH; CDR2 reads LQKENI. CDR3 coding DNA: TGTGCCAGCTCACGGACAGCCGGGGAGCTGTTTTTT. Residues: CASSRTAGELFF.

The chain has TRBV5-8 and TRBJ1-2; 8 nucleotides match TRBD1. Germline-derived CDR1 and CDR2 are SGHTS and YDEGEE. The CDR3 sequence is 14 residues long. Trimming took 4 bases from V and 8 from J; bases not matched to a gene: 10. Here the CDR3 reads CASSHGQGRVGYTF. CDR3 coding DNA: TGTGCCAGCAGCCATGGACAGGGAAGAGTGGGCTACACCTTC.

The genes are TRBV7-9 and TRBJ2-5; TRBD1 is a possible D gene (5 bases). V was shortened by 5 bases and J by 3 bases, with 13 bases between the two germline ends. The germline CDR1 and CDR2 sequences are SEHNR and FQNEAQ (reference sequence). The CDR3 sequence is 14 residues long. The CDR3 DNA reads TGTGCCAGCAGCGCCCCCCCACAGGAAGAGACCCAGTACTTC. Translation: CASSAPPQEETQYF.

The rearrangement uses TRBV5-6 and TRBJ2-3, with 8 bases lining up with TRBD2. This CDR3 spans 13 amino acids. From germline, CDR1 is SGHDT and CDR2 YYEEEE. With 9 bases clipped from V and 5 bases from J, the junction kept 8 bases outside the gene matches. As DNA, the CDR3 is TGTGCCACCGGGCGCGGGAGGCAAGATACGCAGTATTTT. Translating gives CATGRGRQDTQYF.

This clone was detected once. The chain combines TRBV9 with TRBJ1-3, with 7 bases lining up with TRBD1. V was pared by 3 bases and J by 0 bases, with 6 bases of the junction left unmatched. CDR1 SGDLS and CDR2 YYNGEE come from the germline V gene. The CDR3 loop spans 16 amino acids. The CDR3 loop reads CASSEGDRVSGNTIYF. CDR3 nucleotides: TGTGCCAGCAGCGAAGGGGACAGAGTCTCTGGAAACACCATATATTTT.

The CDR3 region has the DNA TGTGCTAGTGGTTTACTCGGACAGGGTGGGGAGACCCAGTACTTC. Translation: CASGLLGQGGETQYF. The rearrangement joins TRBV12-5 to TRBJ2-5; 8 bases match TRBD1. J was trimmed by 5 bases and V by 3 bases; bases with no gene match: 8. CDR3 length equals 15 residues. The V gene's germline CDR1 is LGHNT and CDR2 FRNRAP.

The CDR3 region has the DNA TGCAGCGTTGAAGACTCGTCTTATAACTATGGCTACACCTTC. The encoded protein is CSVEDSSYNYGYTF. This chain joins TRBV29-1 and TRBJ1-2; D remains ambiguous. The CDR3 length is 14 residues. The V and J ends lost 0 bases and 1 base respectively, with 9 bases between them. Germline V gives CDR1 SQVTM, CDR2 ANQGSEA.

The V call is TRBV19, the J call TRBJ1-5, with 9 bases fitting TRBD1. The CDR3 is made up of 15 amino acids. The J segment lost 1 base and the V segment lost 3 bases, leaving 1 base of the junction unmatched. CDR1 is LNHDA and CDR2 is SQIVND in the germline V gene (reference sequence). DNA for the CDR3: TGTGCCAGTAGTATGACAGGGGGAAGCAATCAGCCCCAGCATTTT. Translated, it gives CASSMTGGSNQPQHF.

This clone was observed once. The chain links TRBV5-6 to TRBJ1-2; D may be TRBD1 (5 bases). CDR3 length equals 14 residues. The germline gives CDR1 SGHDT, CDR2 YYEEEE. The ends were cut back, 1 base at V and 2 bases at J, with 9 bases in the middle. The CDR3 DNA is TGTGCCAGCAGCTTGAGTCGGGGGAACTATGGCTACACCTTC. Translation gives CASSLSRGNYGYTF.

The chain combines TRBV5-1 with TRBJ2-3; 9 nucleotides align to TRBD2. Germline CDR1 and CDR2: SGHRS and YFSETQ. The CDR3 contains 17 residues. The V and J ends lost 3 bases and 2 bases, in that order; junction bases with no gene match: 10. The CDR3 sequence is CASSSSLGGRVTDTQYF. Here the CDR3 DNA reads TGCGCCAGCAGCTCCTCCCTGGGCGGGAGGGTCACAGATACGCAGTATTTT.

This clone was seen a few times. One end of the junction does not line up with germline, which may come from a read error. CDR3 loop: CASSPLVLNSEAFF. CDR3 nucleotide sequence: TGTGCCAGCTCACCTTTAGTCCTGAACAGTGAAGCTTTCTTT. V usage is TRBV18 and J usage is TRBJ1-1; D uncertain. The CDR3 is 14 residues long. Germline CDR1 is KGHSH and CDR2 is LQKENI.

The chain uses TRBV6-5 and TRBJ2-7; D may be TRBD1 (5 bases). The germline V gene encodes CDR1 MNHEY and CDR2 SVGAGI. The V end was cut by 5 bases, the J end by 3 bases, with 11 bases between. The CDR3 length is 13 residues. For the CDR3, the DNA is TGTGCCAGCAGTACAGGTCTAGGCTACGAGCAGTACTTC. Its protein is CASSTGLGYEQYF.

V usage is TRBV19 and J usage is TRBJ1-1; D unresolved. The CDR3 runs 16 residues. The germline V gene has CDR1 LNHDA and CDR2 SQIVND (reference sequence). V lost 5 bases to trimming and J lost 1 base, with 17 bases between them. Here the CDR3 DNA reads TGTGCCAGTAGTCCTTCAAGATTACAGAGGAACACTGAAGCTTTCTTT. Translation: CASSPSRLQRNTEAFF. The full variable domain, its missing parts supplied by reference TRBV19 and TRBJ1-1, is DGGITQSPKYLFRKEGQNVTLSCEQNLNHDAMYWYRQDPGQGLRLIYYSQIVNDFQKGDIAEGYSVSREKKESFPLTVTSAQKNPTAFYLCASSPSRLQRNTEAFFGQGTRLTVV.

The J gene is TRBJ1-1, the V gene TRBV9; D may be TRBD1 (6 bases). Germline V CDR1 and CDR2: SGDLS, YYNGEE. The CDR3 spans 13 residues. With 0 bases removed from V and 11 bases from J, the gap between germline ends came to 14 bases. The CDR3 sequence is CASSVGGGREAFF. The CDR3 nucleotides read TGTGCCAGCAGCGTAGGAGGGGGAAGGGAGGCTTTCTTT.

The genes are TRBV5-1 and TRBJ2-1, with 11 bases lining up with TRBD2. V trimming: 10 bases; J trimming: 5 bases; junction bases outside the gene matches: 5. There are 13 residues in the CDR3. The germline V gene has CDR1 SGHRS and CDR2 YFSETQ. CDR3 region: CACRLAGNNEQFF. CDR3 in DNA: TGCGCCTGCCGACTAGCGGGAAACAATGAGCAGTTCTTC.

The J gene is TRBJ1-6, the V gene TRBV14; 12 bases agree with TRBD1. The CDR3 extends over 15 amino acids. Germline trimming cut 4 bases from V and 6 bases from J; bases unmatched to any gene: 1. Germline values: CDR1 SGHDN, CDR2 FVKESK. In nucleotides, the CDR3 is TGTGCCAGCAGCCTGGGACAGGGGGCTAATTCACCCCTCCACTTT. Translating it yields CASSLGQGANSPLHF.

This clone was observed a few times. The rearrangement uses TRBV5-4 and TRBJ1-1; 9 bases agree with TRBD1. The CDR3 spans 17 residues. Trimming took 5 bases from V and 0 from J; bases not matched to a gene: 11. Germline CDR1 SGHNT, CDR2 YYREEE (reference sequence). The CDR3 here is CASSRPGQGLMNTEAFF. In nucleotides, the CDR3 is TGTGCCAGCAGTAGACCGGGACAGGGACTCATGAACACTGAAGCTTTCTTT. Together with reference TRBV5-4 and TRBJ1-1, the CDR3 gives the full variable domain: ETGVTQSPTHLIKTRGQQVTLRCSSQSGHNTVSWYQQALGQGPQFIFQYYREEENGRGNFPPRFSGLQFPNYSSELNVNALELDDSALYLCASSRPGQGLMNTEAFFGQGTRLTVV.

V and J are TRBV7-9 and TRBJ2-6, with a possible D match to TRBD1 (6 bases). This CDR3 has 17 amino acids. CDR1 is SEHNR, CDR2 FQNEAQ, per germline (reference sequence). Trimming took 3 bases from V and 0 from J, leaving 12 bases between them. CDR3 region: CASSFDRLSSGANVLTF. Written as DNA, the CDR3 is TGTGCCAGCAGCTTCGACAGGCTGAGCTCTGGGGCCAACGTCCTGACTTTC.

CDR3 sequence: CASRRLANTYEQYF. The DNA of the CDR3 is TGTGCCAGCAGAAGACTAGCGAATACCTACGAGCAGTACTTC. The gene calls are TRBV2 and TRBJ2-7; 8 bases agree with TRBD2. V lost 6 bases and J lost 2; bases outside the gene matches: 6. The CDR3 length is 14 residues. CDR1 and CDR2 from the germline V gene are SNHLY and FYNNEI.

This clone was seen a handful of times. The rearrangement links TRBV6-1 to TRBJ1-2; the D gene is possibly TRBD1 (5 bases). V lost 6 bases to trimming and J lost 3 bases, with 17 bases between them. The CDR3 runs to 15 residues. Germline V lookup: CDR1 MNHNS, CDR2 SASEGT. The CDR3 is CASRGRDPVDYGYTF. CDR3 bases: TGTGCCAGCAGAGGCAGGGATCCCGTGGACTATGGCTACACCTTC.

Only a few counts were recorded for this clone. The gene calls are TRBV5-6 and TRBJ1-2; 12 positions agree with TRBD1. The CDR3 is 16 residues long. Germline V gene lookup returns CDR1 SGHDT and CDR2 YYEEEE. With 0 bases clipped from V and 7 bases from J, the junction kept 7 bases outside the gene matches. The CDR3 sequence: CASSLVQGQGAGGYTF. In DNA, the CDR3 is TGTGCCAGCAGCTTGGTCCAGGGACAGGGGGCGGGTGGCTACACCTTC.

This clone has more than one count but fewer than ten. This sequence joins TRBV6-5 and TRBJ1-5, with D tentatively TRBD1 (6 bases). The V and J ends lost 6 bases and 5 bases respectively, with 11 bases between them. The CDR3 sequence is 13 residues long. In germline, CDR1 is MNHEY, CDR2 SVGAGI. The CDR3: CASRNRAYQPQHF. As DNA, the CDR3 is TGTGCCAGCAGAAACAGGGCGTATCAGCCCCAGCATTTT.

The V and J genes are TRBV7-2 and TRBJ2-7, with D hard to call. Germline values: CDR1 SGHTA, CDR2 FQGNSA. The CDR3 totals 13 residues. V was clipped by 4 bases and J by 0 bases, with 7 bases between them. CDR3 region: CASSSYDSYEQYF. CDR3 in DNA: TGTGCCAGCAGCTCCTACGACTCCTACGAGCAGTACTTC.

The chain carries TRBV29-1 and TRBJ2-2; 12 bases are shared with TRBD1. V gave up 7 bases and J gave up 6 bases; unmatched junction bases: 6. CDR3 length equals 14 residues. Germline assignment: CDR1 SQVTM and CDR2 ANQGSEA. This CDR3 reads CSATGTGGAGELFF. CDR3 DNA sequence: TGCAGCGCTACCGGGACAGGGGGCGCCGGGGAGCTGTTTTTT.